A selection of T cell receptor beta chains follows, all from one sample in a study of blood T cell repertoires in COVID-19. TCRdb's table, derived via immunoSEQ multiplex PCR, lists solely in-frame clones and lacks some. The sample records over 70,000 clones, approximately 85% being singletons. Source material: peripheral blood. Receptor source: a man older than 75 with acute or convalescent COVID-19. CDR3s include the opening cysteine and the closing phenylalanine or tryptophan. Fields, in order: D gene, CDR3 length, J gene, clone size, V gene, CDR3 DNA, CDR3 protein. The D gene is left open where the match is weak. Clone size appears in some rows only: once, few, many, or a class for an expanded clone.

D: .; length: 14; J: TRBJ2-2; size: .; V: TRBV3-1/TRBV3-2; DNA: TGTGCCAGCCTCCTATCAGGGGAGACCGGGGAGCTGTTTTTT; CDR3: CASLLSGETGELFF
D: TRBD1; length: 12; J: TRBJ2-7; size: .; V: TRBV5-6; DNA: TGTGCCAGCAGCATGGGGACAGGCGAGCAGTACTTC; CDR3: CASSMGTGEQYF
D: TRBD1; length: 15; J: TRBJ1-2; size: .; V: TRBV28; DNA: TGTGCCAGCACCCCCCAGGGGGCGCTCCTTGGAGGCTACACCTTC; CDR3: CASTPQGALLGGYTF
D: .; length: 14; J: TRBJ2-7; size: .; V: TRBV5-6; DNA: TGTGCCAGCAGCTTGGCCGCAGGTAAAAGGGAGCAGTACTTC; CDR3: CASSLAAGKREQYF
D: TRBD1; length: 14; J: TRBJ2-2; size: .; V: TRBV7-9; DNA: TGTGCCAGCAGCCTAAGGGACAGGGGAAGGGAGCTGTTTTTT; CDR3: CASSLRDRGRELFF
D: TRBD2; length: 14; J: TRBJ2-1; size: .; V: TRBV10-3; DNA: TGTGCCATCAGGCCACTAGCGGGGGACAATGAGCAGTTCTTC; CDR3: CAIRPLAGDNEQFF
D: TRBD1; length: 15; J: TRBJ1-6; size: .; V: TRBV5-1; DNA: TGCGCCAGCAGCTTGGTTGGACAGGGAAATTCACCCCTCCACTTT; CDR3: CASSLVGQGNSPLHF
D: .; length: 14; J: TRBJ1-5; size: .; V: TRBV5-6; DNA: TGTGCCAGCAGCTGGAGAGGTAGCAATCAGCCCCAGCATTTT; CDR3: CASSWRGSNQPQHF
D: .; length: 12; J: TRBJ2-5; size: once; V: TRBV28; DNA: TGTGCCAGCAGTTTCCCACAAGAGACCCAGTACTTC; CDR3: CASSFPQETQYF
D: TRBD1; length: 14; J: TRBJ1-1; size: .; V: TRBV6-6; DNA: TGTGCCAGCAGTGACGACAGGGGGCGTGCTGAAGCTTTCTTT; CDR3: CASSDDRGRAEAFF
D: TRBD1; length: 16; J: TRBJ1-3; size: .; V: TRBV2; DNA: TGTGCCAGCAGTGAAGTGGGACAGTTCTCTGGAAACACCATATATTTT; CDR3: CASSEVGQFSGNTIYF
D: .; length: 13; J: TRBJ2-7; size: .; V: TRBV3-1/TRBV3-2; DNA: TGTGCCAGCAGCCAAGTGACTACGACCGAGCAGTACTTC; CDR3: CASSQVTTTEQYF
D: TRBD1; length: 14; J: TRBJ2-7; size: .; V: TRBV5-4; DNA: TGTGCCAGCAGCTTAGGGGACAGTTCCTACGAGCAGTACTTC; CDR3: CASSLGDSSYEQYF
D: TRBD2; length: 18; J: TRBJ2-7; size: .; V: TRBV10-1; DNA: TGCGCCAGCAGTGAGACTAGCGGGAGGGCCTTCAGCTCCTACGAGCAGTACTTC; CDR3: CASSETSGRAFSSYEQYF
D: TRBD1; length: 16; J: TRBJ1-4; size: .; V: TRBV9; DNA: TGTGCCAGCAGCGTAGGACAGGGGGCCTCTAATGAAAAACTGTTTTTT; CDR3: CASSVGQGASNEKLFF
D: TRBD2; length: 16; J: TRBJ2-3; size: .; V: TRBV5-1; DNA: TGCGCCAGCAGTGAACTAGCGGGGGGAAGCACAGATACGCAGTATTTT; CDR3: CASSELAGGSTDTQYF
D: TRBD1; length: 17; J: TRBJ1-5; size: .; V: TRBV28; DNA: TGTGCCAGCAATAAACGGACAGGCCTTTATAGCAATCAGCCCCAGCATTTT; CDR3: CASNKRTGLYSNQPQHF
D: .; length: 13; J: TRBJ1-2; size: .; V: TRBV3-1/TRBV3-2; DNA: TGTGCCAGCAGCCAGTTGGGAGCCGATGGCTACACCTTC; CDR3: CASSQLGADGYTF
D: TRBD1; length: 15; J: TRBJ2-5; size: .; V: TRBV5-4; DNA: TGTGCCAGCAGCTTCGAGGGGGCGGTATTAGAGACCCAGTACTTC; CDR3: CASSFEGAVLETQYF
D: TRBD1; length: 14; J: TRBJ2-5; size: .; V: TRBV5-1; DNA: TGCGCCAGCAGCTTCGGGACAGGGGAGGAGACCCAGTACTTC; CDR3: CASSFGTGEETQYF
D: .; length: 18; J: TRBJ1-3; size: .; V: TRBV5-1; DNA: TGCGCCAGCAGCCTTTACCGGGGACACGATGACTCTGGAAACACCATATATTTT; CDR3: CASSLYRGHDDSGNTIYF
D: TRBD1; length: 13; J: TRBJ1-5; size: .; V: TRBV10-3; DNA: TGTGCCATCAGTTTGGACAGGGACCAGCCCCAGCATTTT; CDR3: CAISLDRDQPQHF
D: .; length: 12; J: TRBJ2-7; size: .; V: TRBV25-1; DNA: TGTGCCAGCAGGGGGCCCTCCTACGAGCAGTACTTC; CDR3: CASRGPSYEQYF
D: .; length: 15; J: TRBJ1-6; size: .; V: TRBV6-5; DNA: TGTGCCAGCACCCCGGGCCGGACAAGGAATTCACCCCTCCACTTT; CDR3: CASTPGRTRNSPLHF
D: .; length: 16; J: TRBJ1-3; size: few; V: TRBV14; DNA: TGTGCCAGCAGCCACCCGTCAGGGGAATTCGGAAACACCATATATTTT; CDR3: CASSHPSGEFGNTIYF
D: .; length: 14; J: TRBJ2-7; size: .; V: TRBV10-3; DNA: TGTGCCATCAGTGAGATCCCTTCGTCCTACGAGCAGTACTTC; CDR3: CAISEIPSSYEQYF
D: .; length: 15; J: TRBJ1-3; size: .; V: TRBV6-5; DNA: TGTGCCAGCAGAGCCACAGGGCCCTCTGGAAACACCATATATTTT; CDR3: CASRATGPSGNTIYF
D: TRBD1; length: 14; J: TRBJ2-7; size: .; V: TRBV28; DNA: TGTGCCAGCAGTGCACGACAGGGGGCGCGGGAGCAGTACTTC; CDR3: CASSARQGAREQYF
D: TRBD1; length: 16; J: TRBJ1-1; size: few; V: TRBV9; DNA: TGTGCCAGCAGCGCGGGACAGGGTACCCTGAACACTGAAGCTTTCTTT; CDR3: CASSAGQGTLNTEAFF
D: TRBD1; length: 15; J: TRBJ1-5; size: .; V: TRBV11-2; DNA: TGTGCCAGCAGCTTAGAGGGACAGCTCAATCAGCCCCAGCATTTT; CDR3: CASSLEGQLNQPQHF
D: .; length: 15; J: TRBJ1-2; size: .; V: TRBV6-5; DNA: TGTGCCAGCAGCTTCTTCCATTCGGGTAACTATGGCTACACCTTC; CDR3: CASSFFHSGNYGYTF
D: TRBD1; length: 13; J: TRBJ2-7; size: once; V: TRBV7-9; DNA: TGTGCCAGTGCCGGGACAGGGAAAAACGAGCAGTACTTC; CDR3: CASAGTGKNEQYF
D: .; length: 18; J: TRBJ2-1; size: .; V: TRBV11-2; DNA: TGTGCCAGCAGCTTCGATGATAGGGGTAGGGGCTCCTACAATGAGCAGTTCTTC; CDR3: CASSFDDRGRGSYNEQFF
D: .; length: 14; J: TRBJ1-5; size: .; V: TRBV28; DNA: TGTGCCAGCAGTTTGCCGGGGACATTTCAGCCCCAGCATTTT; CDR3: CASSLPGTFQPQHF
D: .; length: 15; J: TRBJ1-4; size: .; V: TRBV6-2/TRBV6-3; DNA: TGTGCCAGCAGTTACTCTGGCGGGTGGGCTGAAAAACTGTTTTTT; CDR3: CASSYSGGWAEKLFF
D: .; length: 13; J: TRBJ2-5; size: .; V: TRBV6-5; DNA: TGTGCCAGCAGTCCCAGCGGCCAAGAGACCCAGTACTTC; CDR3: CASSPSGQETQYF
D: .; length: 15; J: TRBJ2-3; size: once; V: TRBV28; DNA: TGTGCCAGCAGTTCCCCGGAGGGTAAAGCAGATACGCAGTATTTT; CDR3: CASSSPEGKADTQYF
D: .; length: 15; J: TRBJ2-4; size: .; V: TRBV30; DNA: TGTGCCTGGAGTTCTCTTATAAGGGAGAAAAACATTCAGTACTTC; CDR3: CAWSSLIREKNIQYF
D: TRBD2; length: 16; J: TRBJ2-1; size: .; V: TRBV7-9; DNA: TGTGCCAGCAGCTTAGCGGGGACTAGCGGGAGCAATGAGCAGTTCTTC; CDR3: CASSLAGTSGSNEQFF
D: TRBD1; length: 14; J: TRBJ1-2; size: once; V: TRBV28; DNA: TGTGCCAGCAGGACCCCGGGACAGGGAAATGGCTACACCTTC; CDR3: CASRTPGQGNGYTF
D: TRBD1; length: 17; J: TRBJ2-6; size: .; V: TRBV28; DNA: TGTGCCAGCAGTACCGGACAGGGGCGATCTGGGGCCAACGTCCTGACTTTC; CDR3: CASSTGQGRSGANVLTF
D: TRBD1; length: 15; J: TRBJ1-3; size: .; V: TRBV7-2; DNA: TGTGCCAGCAGCTTAGTTGTCAGGGGGTCGGACACCATATATTTT; CDR3: CASSLVVRGSDTIYF
D: TRBD1; length: 14; J: TRBJ2-7; size: .; V: TRBV10-2; DNA: TGCGCCAGCAGTCCCGGGACAGAGAGTTACGAGCAGTACTTC; CDR3: CASSPGTESYEQYF
D: .; length: 13; J: TRBJ1-2; size: .; V: TRBV6-6; DNA: TGTGCCAGCAGTTACCCAGGGGACTATGGCTACACCTTC; CDR3: CASSYPGDYGYTF
D: TRBD2; length: 17; J: TRBJ2-7; size: .; V: TRBV7-2; DNA: TGTGCCAGCAGCTTAGGTGGTGGACTAGCGGACTTCTACGAGCAGTACTTC; CDR3: CASSLGGGLADFYEQYF
D: .; length: 14; J: TRBJ2-7; size: .; V: TRBV5-4; DNA: TGTGCCAGCAGCTTAACGGGAACGACATACGAGCAGTACTTC; CDR3: CASSLTGTTYEQYF
D: TRBD1; length: 14; J: TRBJ2-1; size: .; V: TRBV7-2; DNA: TGTGCCAGCAGCTCAAGACAGGGGACGGCCGAGCAGTTCTTC; CDR3: CASSSRQGTAEQFF
D: .; length: 15; J: TRBJ1-1; size: .; V: TRBV4-3; DNA: TGCGCCAGCAGCCAAGATCCGGGGGGGGCGTCTGAAGCTTTCTTT; CDR3: CASSQDPGGASEAFF
D: .; length: 14; J: TRBJ1-1; size: .; V: TRBV9; DNA: TGTGCCAGCAGCGTAGCTACGACAATAACTGAAGCTTTCTTT; CDR3: CASSVATTITEAFF
D: .; length: 18; J: TRBJ1-4; size: .; V: TRBV7-9; DNA: TGTGCCAGCAGTATTGTGGCAGGGCTAGTAACAACTAATGAAAAACTGTTTTTT; CDR3: CASSIVAGLVTTNEKLFF
D: TRBD1; length: 15; J: TRBJ2-7; size: .; V: TRBV11-2; DNA: TGTGCCAGCAGGGACCCTGAAACGACAGGGCCCGAGCAGTACTTC; CDR3: CASRDPETTGPEQYF
D: .; length: 14; J: TRBJ2-7; size: once; V: TRBV4-3; DNA: TGCGCCAGCAGCCCCCAGGGGGGTTCCTACGAGCAGTACTTC; CDR3: CASSPQGGSYEQYF